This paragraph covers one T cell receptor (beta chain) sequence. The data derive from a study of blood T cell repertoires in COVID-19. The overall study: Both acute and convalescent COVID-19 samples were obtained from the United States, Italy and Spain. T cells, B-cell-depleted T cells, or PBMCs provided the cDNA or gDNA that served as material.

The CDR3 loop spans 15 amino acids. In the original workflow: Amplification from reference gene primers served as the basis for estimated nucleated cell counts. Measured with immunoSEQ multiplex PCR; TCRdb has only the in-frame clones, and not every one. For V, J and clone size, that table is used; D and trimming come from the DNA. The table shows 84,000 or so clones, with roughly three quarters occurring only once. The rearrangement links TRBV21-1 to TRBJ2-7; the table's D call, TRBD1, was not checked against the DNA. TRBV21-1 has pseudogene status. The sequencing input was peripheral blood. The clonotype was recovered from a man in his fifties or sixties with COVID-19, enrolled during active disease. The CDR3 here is CASSKDGTESYEQYF. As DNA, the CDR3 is TGTGCCAGCAGCAAAGATGGGACAGAGTCCTACGAGCAGTACTTC.